This T cell receptor beta chain was identified in a study of blood T cell repertoires in COVID-19. Study-level background: Whether acute or convalescent, the COVID-19 samples came from the United States, Italy and Spain. The analysed material was cDNA or gDNA that came from T cells, B-cell-depleted T cells, or PBMCs.

In the source study's methods: Amplification from reference gene primers served as the basis for estimated nucleated cell counts. The assay was immunoSEQ multiplex PCR, and TCRdb's table has in-frame clones only and misses some. That table is the source of V, J and clone size, and D and trimming were worked out from the DNA. This table has around 200,000 clones, about 81% appearing once. Cohort 3 recovered donors had two negative PCRs, clearance, or symptom resolution. This CDR3 spans 13 amino acids. V shed 1 base and J shed 6 bases, with 10 bases lying between them. Germline-derived CDR1 and CDR2 are SGHTA and FQGNSA.

This TCR was sampled from a man between 40 and 49 years old who had recovered from COVID-19. The chain carries TRBV7-2 and TRBJ2-7; D not resolved. Specimen: PBMCs or T cells enriched from blood (not recorded which). DNA of the CDR3: TGTGCCAGCAGCTTAGAATCCTCGGGCGAGCAGTACTTC. Protein product: CASSLESSGEQYF.